This T cell receptor (beta chain) was observed in a study of shared clonotypes between healthy human individuals. Study outcomes and limitations: As a rule, naive subsets had a larger estimated richness than memory subsets.

CDR3 size: 16 residues. Germline CDR1 MNHEY, CDR2 SMNVEV (reference sequence). Trimming took 5 bases from V and 6 from J, leaving 19 bases between them. All participating donors were Caucasian adults from Nashville, Tennessee. Some clones are missing from TCRdb's copy, which holds only in-frame ones; the method was immunoSEQ multiplex PCR. The sample contains over a million clones, about 75% of which appear only once. Details on this clone: Antigen specificity is unknown.

The sequencing input was memory CD4+ T cells sorted from blood. Subset noted: CD45RA-negative fraction. The receptor was derived from a young man in good health. The chain combines TRBV27 with TRBJ2-2; maybe TRBD2 (6 bases). CDR3 in amino acids: CASSPRGGFRPGELFF. DNA for the CDR3: TGTGCCAGCAGTCCGCGGGGTGGGTTTAGACCCGGGGAGCTGTTTTTT.